The 8 T cell receptor beta chains given below trace back to one sample, sequenced in a study of blood T cell repertoires in COVID-19 (dated by TCRdb to the early 2020s). Library generation was performed with the immunoSEQ multiplex PCR assay. TCRdb stores this immuneACCESS table with in-frame sequences only. Part of the clones is absent; in the studies checked, under half of the shortfall reflects unresolved V genes, and no reason is known for the rest. This sample has under 500,000 clones in its table, and 70% to 90% of those were observed once. The ten biggest clones cover about 2.1% of the sample. Sequenced: PBMCs or T cells enriched from blood (not recorded which). The receptor source for this set is a woman younger than 35 with acute COVID-19.

The CDR3 here is CASSQDPIANTGELFF. The CDR3 DNA sequence: TGCGCCAGCAGCCAAGATCCAATTGCGAACACCGGGGAGCTGTTTTTT. The chain carries TRBV4-1 and TRBJ2-2; no reliable D call. CDR3 size: 16 residues. CDR1 MGHRA and CDR2 YSYEKL come from the germline V gene. Between the trimmed V and J ends, which lost 0 bases and 0 bases, there was a span of 8 bases.

The chain uses TRBV19 and TRBJ1-2; possible D gene TRBD1, 5 bases. This CDR3 has 15 residues. With 1 base removed from V and 7 bases from J, the gap between germline ends came to 16 bases. Germline V CDR1 and CDR2: LNHDA, SQIVND (reference sequence). CDR3 loop: CASSIARTGRSGYTF. CDR3 sequence (DNA): TGTGCCAGTAGTATAGCAAGAACAGGAAGAAGTGGCTACACCTTC. Combining the CDR3 with reference TRBV19 and TRBJ1-2 gives the whole variable domain DGGITQSPKYLFRKEGQNVTLSCEQNLNHDAMYWYRQDPGQGLRLIYYSQIVNDFQKGDIAEGYSVSREKKESFPLTVTSAQKNPTAFYLCASSIARTGRSGYTFGSGTRLTVV.

This clone appeared a few times. V gene TRBV7-9 combines with J gene TRBJ1-2; D is ambiguous. Trimming shortened V by 5 bases and J by 2 bases, and 21 bases separated the two germline ends. This CDR3 has 17 residues. Germline assignment: CDR1 SEHNR and CDR2 FQNEAQ (reference sequence). CDR3 coding DNA: TGTGCCAGCAGCCCCCCTCTGAGGGTCGGGAGGAACTATGGCTACACCTTC. Translated, it gives CASSPPLRVGRNYGYTF.

The rearrangement joins TRBV7-3 to TRBJ1-4, with 8 bases aligning to TRBD1. Germline V CDR1 and CDR2: SGHTA, FQGTGA. Unmatched junction bases numbered 9, after V lost 3 bases and J lost 0 bases. The CDR3 is 18 residues long. CDR3 residues: CASSLGTGAYTTNEKLFF. CDR3 coding DNA: TGTGCCAGCAGCTTGGGGACAGGAGCTTACACAACTAATGAAAAACTGTTTTTT.

The V and J genes are TRBV6-2 or TRBV6-3 and TRBJ1-2; no definite D call. In germline, CDR1 is MNHEY, CDR2 SVGEGT. CDR3 size: 16 residues. V dropped 0 bases and J dropped 5 bases, with 16 bases sitting between them. This chain's CDR3 is CASSYSVDGDDYGYTF. CDR3 nucleotide sequence: TGTGCCAGCAGTTACTCGGTTGACGGAGACGATTATGGCTACACCTTC.

The V and J genes are TRBV29-1 and TRBJ1-2, with 7 nucleotides matching TRBD1. With V trimmed by 4 bases and J by 8 bases, 10 bases remained unmatched. The CDR3 is 13 residues long. Germline V gene lookup returns CDR1 SQVTM and CDR2 ANQGSEA. In nucleotides, the CDR3 is TGCAGCGTTGTGGGGACAGCGACATGGGGCTACACCTTC. Translating it yields CSVVGTATWGYTF. Full variable domain (remainder filled in from reference TRBV29-1 and TRBJ1-2): SAVISQKPSRDICQRGTSLTIQCQVDSQVTMMFWYRQQPGQSLTLIATANQGSEATYESGFVIDKFPISRPNLTFSTLTVSNMSPEDSSIYLCSVVGTATWGYTFGSGTRLTVV.

This chain's CDR3 is CASSRGGEPQHF. CDR3 DNA sequence: TGTGCCAGCAGCCGCGGCGGGGAGCCCCAGCATTTT. The V gene is TRBV5-5, the J gene TRBJ1-5, with D hard to call. Trimming shortened V by 4 bases and J by 8 bases, and 10 bases separated the two germline ends. CDR1 is SGHKS and CDR2 is YYEKEE in the germline V gene (reference sequence). The CDR3 extends over 12 amino acids.

The chain is built from TRBV25-1 and TRBJ2-2, with 9 positions matching TRBD2. The CDR3 spans 15 residues. The junction had 6 bases not matched to a gene; V was cut back by 3 bases and J by 7 bases. The germline V gene encodes CDR1 MGHDK and CDR2 SYGVNS. The CDR3 coding sequence is TGTGCCAGCAGTGATGCGGGGGGGCCCAACGGGGAGCTGTTTTTT. This gives the protein CASSDAGGPNGELFF. Full variable domain (rest looked up from reference TRBV25-1 and TRBJ2-2): EADIYQTPRYLVIGTGKKITLECSQTMGHDKMYWYQQDPGMELHLIHYSYGVNSTEKGDLSSESTVSRIRTEHFPLTLESARPSHTSQYLCASSDAGGPNGELFFGEGSRLTVL.